The 27 T cell receptor beta chains below come from one sample, sequenced in a study of monozygotic twins with inflammatory bowel disease. TCRdb derives one entry per CDR3 protein from the 5' RACE reads, leaving out DNA. Recorded for this sample: roughly 160,000 distinct CDR3 sequences. The sample was blood. These receptors were obtained from a human donor with ulcerative colitis or Crohn's disease, or a healthy co-twin of an affected twin (not recorded which).

The chain employs TRBV7-9 and TRBJ1-1. This CDR3 is built from 13 residues. Germline V gene data show CDR1 as SEHNR and CDR2 as FQNEAQ (reference sequence). The CDR3 here is CASSLNGPTEAFF.

The chain recombines TRBV4-3 with TRBJ2-1; TCRdb calls TRBD2, which cannot be checked without DNA. In germline, CDR1 is LGHNA, CDR2 YSLEER. This CDR3 is built from 15 residues. The CDR3 here is CASSQAGTSRNEQFF.

The V gene is TRBV20-1, the J gene TRBJ2-7. CDR3 length: 15 residues. Per germline, CDR1 DFQATT and CDR2 SNEGSKA (reference sequence). The CDR3 spells CSARESLAGTYEQYF.

The chain couples TRBV7-9 to TRBJ2-7; TCRdb's D call of TRBD1 is untestable without DNA. This CDR3 contains 15 residues. Germline assignment: CDR1 SEHNR and CDR2 FQNEAQ (reference sequence). The CDR3 loop reads CASSLGWTGAYEQYF.

The chain carries TRBV5-1 and TRBJ2-2; there is no DNA to check the TCRdb D call of TRBD2. CDR1 SGHRS and CDR2 YFSETQ come from the germline V gene. CDR3 length: 14 residues. This CDR3 reads CASSPDLNTGELFF. The full variable domain, in which reference TRBV5-1 and TRBJ2-2 provide the parts outside the CDR3, is KAGVTQTPRYLIKTRGQQVTLSCSPISGHRSVSWYQQTPGQGLQFLFEYFSETQRNKGNFPGRFSGRQFSNSRSEMNVSTLELGDSALYLCASSPDLNTGELFFGEGSRLTVL.

V usage is TRBV10-1 and J usage is TRBJ1-5. Germline CDR1 and CDR2: WNHNN and SYGVQD (reference sequence). This CDR3 is built from 14 residues. CDR3 region: CASSGGLSNQPQHF.

This sequence joins TRBV21-1 and TRBJ2-3; the D call of TRBD2 rests on TCRdb alone, since no DNA is present to check it. TRBV21-1 is designated a pseudogene. CDR3 length: 14 residues. The CDR3 is CASSKVGTSDTQYF.

This sequence joins TRBV20-1 and TRBJ2-5; TCRdb's D call, TRBD1, is unchecked because there is no DNA. CDR1 and CDR2 from the germline V gene are DFQATT and SNEGSKA (reference sequence). This CDR3 is 16 amino acids long. The CDR3 loop reads CSALSGDQARRETQYF.

V is TRBV28 and J is TRBJ2-7; the D call from TCRdb, TRBD2, cannot be confirmed without DNA. This CDR3 has 15 amino acids. Germline CDR1 reads MDHEN; CDR2 reads SYDVKM. The CDR3 region is CASREAGALLYEQYF.

J is TRBJ2-2 and V is TRBV6-2 or TRBV6-3; no DNA is available, so the TRBD1 call from TCRdb remains unchecked. CDR3 length: 18 amino acids. From germline, CDR1 is MNHEY and CDR2 SVGEGT. CDR3 protein: CASKFGQGAPRGAGELFF.

The chain employs TRBV27 and TRBJ2-1; absent DNA, TCRdb's TRBD1 call cannot be checked. Germline lookup yields CDR1 MNHEY and CDR2 SMNVEV (reference sequence). This CDR3 is 12 amino acids long. The CDR3 sequence is CASSLGPRGWFF.

The chain joins TRBV21-1 to TRBJ2-3; TCRdb picks TRBD1, but there is no DNA to check that call. TRBV21-1 is termed a pseudogene. This CDR3 is built from 16 residues. The CDR3 is CASNVPPTEGTDTQYF.

This CDR3 is CSGGTGSVHGYTF. The V gene is TRBV20-1, the J gene TRBJ1-2; TCRdb returns TRBD1, unconfirmable since there is no DNA. Per the germline V gene, CDR1 is DFQATT and CDR2 is SNEGSKA (reference sequence). The CDR3 has 13 amino acids.

This chain joins TRBV12-3 or TRBV12-4 and TRBJ2-3; lacking DNA, the TRBD2 call made by TCRdb goes unchecked. CDR3 length: 14 amino acids. This CDR3 is CASGGLAKTDTQYF.

The chain couples TRBV20-1 to TRBJ1-5. Germline V CDR1 and CDR2: DFQATT, SNEGSKA (reference sequence). This CDR3 spans 15 amino acids. CDR3 residues: CSARARVYSNQPQHF.

The rearrangement links TRBV5-1 to TRBJ2-2. This CDR3 is 15 amino acids long. CDR1 SGHRS and CDR2 YFSETQ come from the germline V gene. CDR3 residues: CASSLVRGNTGELFF. Together with reference TRBV5-1 and TRBJ2-2, the CDR3 gives the full variable domain: KAGVTQTPRYLIKTRGQQVTLSCSPISGHRSVSWYQQTPGQGLQFLFEYFSETQRNKGNFPGRFSGRQFSNSRSEMNVSTLELGDSALYLCASSLVRGNTGELFFGEGSRLTVL.

This chain joins TRBV4-1 and TRBJ2-7. Germline CDR1 reads MGHRA; CDR2 reads YSYEKL. The CDR3 spans 13 residues. CDR3: CASSQATSYEQYF.

This chain's CDR3 is CSARDPVVAGGYEQYF. The gene calls are TRBV20-1 and TRBJ2-7; TCRdb proposes TRBD2, but this gene call is untestable without DNA. Germline CDR1 and CDR2: DFQATT and SNEGSKA (reference sequence). The CDR3 has 16 residues.

The V call is TRBV6-2 or TRBV6-3, the J call TRBJ2-5; TCRdb selects TRBD1, and the lack of DNA leaves this call unchecked. Looked up from germline, CDR1 is MNHEY and CDR2 is SVGEGT. This CDR3 is built from 12 residues. CDR3 in amino acids: CASSTTVSPSYF.

J is TRBJ1-4 and V is TRBV5-1. The CDR3 runs 14 residues. Per the germline V gene, CDR1 is SGHRS and CDR2 is YFSETQ. The CDR3 is CASSLGGSGEKLFF.

This chain links TRBV27 with TRBJ1-2; TCRdb gives TRBD1 as the D gene, but with no DNA this cannot be confirmed. The CDR3 sequence is 13 residues long. Germline V gives CDR1 MNHEY, CDR2 SMNVEV (reference sequence). CDR3 sequence reads: CASSFGKGAGYTF.

The gene calls are TRBV7-2 and TRBJ2-1; no DNA is available, so the TRBD1 call from TCRdb remains unchecked. The germline CDR1 and CDR2 sequences are SGHTA and FQGNSA. There are 17 residues in the CDR3. The CDR3 sequence is CASSLGGGPLAYNEQFF.

This chain uses TRBV20-1 with TRBJ2-1; TCRdb lists TRBD2, though no DNA is available to test this call. Germline V lookup: CDR1 DFQATT, CDR2 SNEGSKA (reference sequence). This CDR3 has 15 residues. The CDR3 loop is CSARELAGDPHEQFF.

This chain joins TRBV14 and TRBJ1-2; checking the TCRdb D call of TRBD1 is not possible without DNA. The CDR3 runs to 15 residues. CDR1 and CDR2 from the germline V gene are SGHDN and FVKESK. The CDR3 loop reads CASSSGTRSIRGYTF.

The J gene is TRBJ2-1, the V gene TRBV5-5. CDR1 is SGHKS and CDR2 is YYEKEE in the germline V gene (reference sequence). CDR3 length: 17 amino acids. The CDR3 reads CASSSFGRRSSYNEQFF.

The chain couples TRBV14 to TRBJ2-2; TCRdb selects TRBD2, and the lack of DNA leaves this call unchecked. In germline, CDR1 is SGHDN, CDR2 FVKESK. The CDR3 contains 18 residues. The CDR3 here is CASSPGRLAGYFNGELFF.

The chain carries TRBV30 and TRBJ1-3. Germline CDR1 reads GTSNPN; CDR2 reads SVGIG (reference sequence). CDR3 length: 15 amino acids. CDR3 region: CAWSPPNLRGNTIYF.